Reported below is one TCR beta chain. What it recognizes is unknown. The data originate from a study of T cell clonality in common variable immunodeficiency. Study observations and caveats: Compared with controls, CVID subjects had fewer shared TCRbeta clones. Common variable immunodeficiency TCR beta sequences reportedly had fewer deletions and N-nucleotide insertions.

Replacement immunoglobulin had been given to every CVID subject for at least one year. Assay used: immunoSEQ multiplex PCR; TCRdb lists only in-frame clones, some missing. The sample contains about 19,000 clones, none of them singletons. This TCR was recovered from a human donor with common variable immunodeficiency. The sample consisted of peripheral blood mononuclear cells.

The DNA read from the CDR3 is TGTGCCACAGGACAGGTCTCCCTTTCGGAGACC. This sequence encodes CATGQVSLSET. The full CDR3 sequence reads CATGQVSLSETQYF. V and J are TRBV7-6 and TRBJ2-5; 7 positions match TRBD1. The read finishes 3 residues shy of the CDR3 end, and the germline J gene is used to complete it. CDR3 length equals 14 residues. Germline V CDR1 and CDR2: SGHVS, FNYEAQ. Losses at the gene ends were 10 bases for V and 5 bases for J; bases not matched to a gene: 13.